This TCR beta chain was profiled in a study of T-cell reconstitution after alpha-beta-depleted transplantation in children. Study findings and constraints: About two months after transplant, alpha-beta T cells reportedly came from several hundred expanded graft clones. Day-60 TCRbeta diversity that was high in some patients was derived from surviving recipient T cells and thymic progenitors. Newly produced T cells mostly accounted for T-cell counts and diversity one year post-transplant.

Germline V gene lookup returns CDR1 SGHTA and CDR2 FQGNSA. The CDR3 has 15 amino acids. The ends were cut back, 3 bases at V and 1 base at J, with 9 bases in the middle. The TCRbeta library incorporated unique molecular identifiers. MiXCR, applied by TCRdb to the PCR reads, yields one record per CDR3 protein. The data show hundreds of thousands of distinct CDR3 sequences, 10% to 15% seen once. With respect to this clonotype: Its antigen remains unidentified.

This TCR derives from a male patient younger than 18 who had a stem cell transplant for acute myeloid leukemia, so the T cells may come from the graft donor. The sequenced sample was PBMCs, mostly from graft donor cells, obtained 360 days after TCRalphabeta/CD19-depleted stem cell transplant. V and J are TRBV7-2 and TRBJ2-2, with D hard to call. The CDR3 sequence is CASSFRELNTGELFF. The CDR3, as DNA: TGTGCCAGCAGCTTCCGAGAGCTGAACACCGGGGAGCTGTTTTTT. The full variable domain, with the rest looked up from reference TRBV7-2 and TRBJ2-2, is GAGVSQSPSNKVTEKGKDVELRCDPISGHTALYWYRQSLGQGLEFLIYFQGNSAPDKSGLPSDRFSAERTGGSVSTLTIQRTQQEDSAVYLCASSFRELNTGELFFGEGSRLTVL.